This T cell receptor beta chain was recovered during a study of control samples from healthy donors and cancer patients. Sequencing used immunoSEQ multiplex PCR; TCRdb keeps in-frame clones, though not all of them. Among about 180,000 clones listed, approximately 94% were seen once. With 1 base removed from V and 0 bases from J, the gap between germline ends came to 4 bases. The CDR3 contains 14 residues. Germline assignment: CDR1 KGHSH and CDR2 LQKENI. The TCR comes from a man aged 30-40 years in good health. The chain has TRBV18 and TRBJ1-3; D ambiguous. Sequencing was performed on blood. The CDR3 nucleotides read TGTGCCAGCTCACCACAGGACTCTGGAAACACCATATATTTT. Translated, it gives CASSPQDSGNTIYF.